What follows are 29 T cell receptor beta chains derived from one specimen sequenced in a study of OX40 agonist ivuxolimab in advanced cancers. The data were produced by immunoSEQ multiplex PCR, yet TCRdb's version contains in-frame clones alone and is incomplete. This table has around 66,000 clones, 86% appearing once. The specimen was CD4+ or CD8+ T cells sorted from blood, collected in a trial of the OX40 agonist ivuxolimab. These receptors were collected from an adult with an advanced solid tumor such as melanoma, head and neck, liver or kidney cancer.

The chain couples TRBV5-1 to TRBJ2-1, with unresolved D. Trimming removed 0 bases from V and 9 bases from J, with 13 bases in between. CDR1 and CDR2 (germline): SGHRS, YFSETQ. This CDR3 region has 14 residues. The CDR3 region is CASSLGATSFEQFF. The CDR3, as DNA: TGCGCCAGCAGCTTGGGTGCTACCTCTTTTGAGCAGTTCTTC.

This rearrangement joins TRBV28 to TRBJ2-1; TRBD2 matches at 11 bases. With V trimmed by 5 bases and J by 8 bases, 8 bases remained unmatched. The V gene's germline CDR1 is MDHEN and CDR2 SYDVKM. The CDR3 has 15 residues. CDR3 region: CASSRIAGGPDEQFF. As DNA, the CDR3 is TGTGCCAGCAGTCGAATAGCGGGAGGGCCGGATGAGCAGTTCTTC.

This clone came up a few times. The rearrangement joins TRBV19 to TRBJ1-4; no clear D. Germline loops: CDR1 LNHDA, CDR2 SQIVND (reference sequence). V was cut by 6 bases and J by 5 bases, with 19 bases left in between. CDR3 length: 16 amino acids. This CDR3 is CASSKPVSALNEKLFF. Here the CDR3 DNA reads TGTGCCAGTAGCAAGCCGGTGTCAGCCTTAAATGAAAAACTGTTTTTT.

The chain carries TRBV7-3 and TRBJ2-1; D might be TRBD1 or TRBD2, each matching 5 bases. The germline CDR1 and CDR2 sequences are SGHTA and FQGTGA. CDR3 length: 16 residues. With 5 bases removed from V and 4 bases from J, the gap between germline ends came to 18 bases. CDR3 nucleotide sequence: TGTGCCAGCAGCGGGGGTGGTGGATCTGCTTACAATGAGCAGTTCTTC. This sequence encodes CASSGGGGSAYNEQFF.

The gene calls are TRBV6-1 and TRBJ2-3; 8 nucleotides agree with TRBD2. J gave up 4 bases and V 11 bases, and 8 bases lay outside the gene matches. CDR3 length equals 13 residues. The germline V gene encodes CDR1 MNHNS and CDR2 SASEGT. For the CDR3, the DNA is TGTGCCGGCAAGACTAGCGAAGCAGATACGCAGTATTTT. Translating it yields CAGKTSEADTQYF.

This clone was counted between two and nine times. The V call is TRBV7-9, the J call TRBJ2-5; D gene ambiguous. V shed 1 base and J shed 6 bases, with 12 bases lying between them. The CDR3 is made up of 14 amino acids. CDR1 SEHNR and CDR2 FQNEAQ come from the germline V gene (reference sequence). This chain's CDR3 is CASSLGLSAQTQYF. The CDR3 nucleotides are TGTGCCAGCAGCTTAGGCTTGAGCGCCCAGACCCAGTACTTC.

This chain uses TRBV6-1 with TRBJ2-6; 15 bases line up with TRBD2. V gave up 3 bases and J gave up 1 base; unmatched junction bases: 1. The CDR3 spans 18 residues. The germline gives CDR1 MNHNS, CDR2 SASEGT. The CDR3 DNA reads as TGTGCCAGCAGTGAGGGACTAGCGGGAGGTTCTGGGGCCAACGTCCTGACTTTC. This translates into CASSEGLAGGSGANVLTF.

This clone occurred a few times. V and J are TRBV10-3 and TRBJ2-3; TRBD1 matches at 7 bases. Germline values: CDR1 ENHRY, CDR2 SYGVKD. Germline trimming cut 3 bases from V and 2 bases from J; bases unmatched to any gene: 5. The CDR3 extends over 15 amino acids. The CDR3 region is CAISDRGFSTDTQYF. The CDR3 coding sequence is TGTGCCATCAGTGACAGGGGGTTTTCCACAGATACGCAGTATTTT.

The chain carries TRBV5-8 and TRBJ2-3; 8 nucleotides agree with TRBD2. Losses at the gene ends were 2 bases for V and 0 bases for J; bases not matched to a gene: 5. This CDR3 contains 16 residues. Germline CDR1 SGHTS, CDR2 YDEGEE. The CDR3 loop reads CASSLGASGSTDTQYF. The DNA of the CDR3 is TGTGCCAGCAGCTTAGGGGCTAGCGGGAGCACAGATACGCAGTATTTT.

This sequence joins TRBV7-9 and TRBJ1-2; TRBD1 matches 7 bases. The germline CDR1 and CDR2 sequences are SEHNR and FQNEAQ (reference sequence). The CDR3 extends over 15 amino acids. Unmatched junction bases numbered 6, after V lost 5 bases and J lost 0 bases. CDR3 residues: CASSPRDSSNYGYTF. For the CDR3, the DNA is TGTGCCAGCAGCCCCCGGGACAGCTCTAACTATGGCTACACCTTC.

V is TRBV10-2 and J is TRBJ2-2; D remains ambiguous. CDR1 is WSHSY and CDR2 is SAAADI in the germline V gene. The CDR3 runs 14 residues. Trimming removed 2 bases from V and 4 bases from J, with 8 bases in between. CDR3 coding DNA: TGCGCCAGCAGTGAGGCCTGGGGCACCGGGGAGCTGTTTTTT. Amino acid sequence: CASSEAWGTGELFF.

The chain joins TRBV7-9 to TRBJ2-7, with D possibly matching TRBD1 (5 bases). From germline, CDR1 is SEHNR and CDR2 FQNEAQ (reference sequence). Trimming removed 4 bases from V and 3 bases from J, with 10 bases in between. This CDR3 has 13 amino acids. The CDR3 DNA reads TGTGCCAGCAGCTGGACACAAGGCTACGAGCAGTACTTC. The encoded protein is CASSWTQGYEQYF.

CDR3 region: CASSATDYGYTF. In nucleotides, the CDR3 is TGTGCCAGCAGTGCTACGGACTATGGCTACACCTTC. The J gene is TRBJ1-2, the V gene TRBV9; D not resolved. The CDR3 extends over 12 amino acids. V lost 5 bases to trimming and J lost 3 bases, with 8 bases between them. The germline CDR1 and CDR2 sequences are SGDLS and YYNGEE.

The chain couples TRBV6-5 to TRBJ2-7, with 10 positions matching TRBD2. The CDR3 has 15 residues. V was clipped by 1 base and J by 7 bases; unmatched bases: 7. Per germline, CDR1 MNHEY and CDR2 SVGAGI. CDR3 sequence reads: CASSYFASGRHEQYF. The CDR3 DNA reads as TGTGCCAGCAGTTACTTTGCTAGCGGGAGACATGAGCAGTACTTC.

This clone was seen a single time. The V call is TRBV11-2, the J call TRBJ2-3, with 8 bases aligning to TRBD2. CDR3 length: 14 amino acids. Germline V gene sequence: CDR1 SGHAT, CDR2 FQNNGV. V trimming: 6 bases; J trimming: 4 bases; junction bases outside the gene matches: 6. Here the CDR3 DNA reads TGTGCCAGCAGGACGAGACTAGCGTCAGATACGCAGTATTTT. Translated: CASRTRLASDTQYF.

DNA of the CDR3: TGTGCCAGTAGTCGAACAGACGGTATCACCAATGAGCAGTTCTTC. Its protein is CASSRTDGITNEQFF. The chain is built from TRBV19 and TRBJ2-1; D is uncertain. CDR3 length: 15 amino acids. CDR1 is LNHDA and CDR2 is SQIVND in the germline V gene (reference sequence). V was trimmed by 5 bases and J by 6 bases, leaving 17 bases between them.

CDR3 loop: CAWSVTGLAWNEQFF. As DNA, the CDR3 is TGTGCCTGGAGTGTAACGGGACTAGCCTGGAATGAGCAGTTCTTC. The chain combines TRBV30 with TRBJ2-1; 9 nucleotides line up with TRBD2. Germline CDR1 is GTSNPN and CDR2 is SVGIG (reference sequence). CDR3 size: 15 residues. V lost 0 bases and J lost 7; bases outside the gene matches: 7.

The rearrangement joins TRBV7-9 to TRBJ2-1; D perhaps matches TRBD1 (5 bases). CDR3 length: 16 amino acids. Germline V gene lookup returns CDR1 SEHNR and CDR2 FQNEAQ (reference sequence). The ends were cut back, 5 bases at V and 8 bases at J, with 22 bases in the middle. Here the CDR3 DNA reads TGTGCCAGCAGCACGGCGACAGAAGTCTCAATATATGAGCAGTTCTTC. It encodes CASSTATEVSIYEQFF.

This clone was counted only a few times. Different DNA sequences within this sample yield the same CDR3. The J gene is TRBJ1-1, the V gene TRBV27; D remains ambiguous. The CDR3 covers 15 residues. V lost 0 bases to trimming and J lost 1 base, with 9 bases between them. The germline CDR1 and CDR2 sequences are MNHEY and SMNVEV (reference sequence). The chain's CDR3 is CASSLSPGANTEAFF. The CDR3 DNA reads as TGTGCCAGCAGTTTATCCCCAGGAGCGAACACTGAAGCTTTCTTT.

The chain couples TRBV5-1 to TRBJ2-7, with 9 bases lining up with TRBD2. The CDR3 spans 15 residues. The germline V gene has CDR1 SGHRS and CDR2 YFSETQ. With V trimmed by 1 base and J by 4 bases, 6 bases remained unmatched. CDR3 protein: CASSLFSGSAYEQYF. The CDR3 DNA reads TGCGCCAGCAGCTTGTTTAGCGGGAGCGCATACGAGCAGTACTTC.

V gene TRBV28 combines with J gene TRBJ1-4; 7 bases are shared with TRBD1. Germline trimming cut 3 bases from V and 13 bases from J; bases unmatched to any gene: 11. Germline V gene data show CDR1 as MDHEN and CDR2 as SYDVKM. The CDR3 is 14 residues long. Here the CDR3 DNA reads TGTGCCAGCAGTTTTGGGACAGCCGTTAGAGGACTGTTTTTT. It yields the protein CASSFGTAVRGLFF.

CDR3 nucleotide sequence: TGTGCCAGCAGCCAAGATATACAGGCCGGGCGGCGCAATCAGCCCCAGCATTTT. It codes for CASSQDIQAGRRNQPQHF. V is TRBV4-2 and J is TRBJ1-5; possible D gene TRBD1, 5 bases. Trimming stripped 0 bases from V and 2 bases from J, with 17 bases between. From germline, CDR1 is LGHNA and CDR2 YNFKEQ. The CDR3 length is 18 residues.

This rearrangement joins TRBV11-3 to TRBJ2-1; TRBD2 matches at 9 bases. CDR1 SGHNT and CDR2 YENEEA come from the germline V gene. The CDR3 spans 15 residues. V gave up 4 bases and J gave up 6 bases; unmatched junction bases: 7. The CDR3 DNA reads TGTGCCAGCAGCTCACTTAGCGGGAGCCTCAATGAGCAGTTCTTC. Amino acid sequence: CASSSLSGSLNEQFF. Together with reference TRBV11-3 and TRBJ2-1, the CDR3 gives the full variable domain: EAGVVQSPRYKIIEKKQPVAFWCNPISGHNTLYWYLQNLGQGPELLIRYENEEAVDDSQLPKDRFSAERLKGVDSTLKIQPAELGDSAVYLCASSSLSGSLNEQFFGPGTRLTVL.

The rearrangement joins TRBV28 to TRBJ2-6, with D perhaps TRBD2 (5 bases). Germline V lookup: CDR1 MDHEN, CDR2 SYDVKM. The germline V and J ends were trimmed by 5 bases and 0 bases, with 14 bases remaining between them. This CDR3 region has 17 residues. CDR3 sequence: CASSPQRGSSGANVLTF. CDR3 nucleotide sequence: TGTGCCAGCAGTCCCCAGAGAGGGAGCTCTGGGGCCAACGTCCTGACTTTC.

This CDR3 is CASSINRDSSYEQYF. The DNA for the CDR3 is TGTGCCAGCAGCATAAACCGGGACAGCTCCTACGAGCAGTACTTC. This chain joins TRBV11-2 and TRBJ2-7; 7 bases fit TRBD1. CDR3 size: 15 residues. V lost 5 bases and J lost 0; bases outside the gene matches: 7. Germline-derived CDR1 and CDR2 are SGHAT and FQNNGV.

The table lists this clone with a count of one. This chain uses TRBV4-2 with TRBJ2-5; 11 nucleotides agree with TRBD2. Germline V CDR1 and CDR2: LGHNA, YNFKEQ. The length of the CDR3 is 19 residues. After removal of 2 bases from V and 4 bases from J, the junction contained 15 bases not matched to a gene. CDR3 nucleotide sequence: TGTGCCAGCAGCCAACGCGACAGGGGCCCGGGACTAGCGGCAGAGACCCAGTACTTC. Residues: CASSQRDRGPGLAAETQYF.

The chain combines TRBV9 with TRBJ1-6, with 9 positions matching TRBD1. Trimming at V came to 0 bases and at J to 9 bases, leaving 4 bases not matched to a gene. The CDR3 loop spans 15 amino acids. Looked up from germline, CDR1 is SGDLS and CDR2 is YYNGEE. The CDR3 sequence is CASSVEGTGTSPLHF. The CDR3, as DNA: TGTGCCAGCAGCGTAGAGGGGACAGGGACTTCACCCCTCCACTTT.

This sequence joins TRBV9 and TRBJ2-5; D is possibly TRBD1 (6 bases). The J call could be wrong; TRBJ2-7 is a better fit for the DNA end. This CDR3 spans 14 amino acids. CDR1 is SGDLS and CDR2 is YYNGEE in the germline V gene. CDR3 bases: TGTGCCAGCAGCGCAGGGGTCTCCACCTACGAGCAGTACTTC. Its protein is CASSAGVSTYEQYF.

This chain connects TRBV30 to TRBJ2-1, with TRBD2 as a possible D gene (5 bases). The CDR3 contains 16 residues. Germline lookup yields CDR1 GTSNPN and CDR2 SVGIG (reference sequence). The V end was cut by 0 bases, the J end by 0 bases, with 12 bases between. CDR3 amino acids: CAWSVARLSSYNEQFF. The CDR3 DNA sequence: TGTGCCTGGAGTGTAGCACGACTAAGCTCCTACAATGAGCAGTTCTTC.